This T cell receptor beta chain was captured in a study of cytomegalovirus exposure and HLA in healthy donors (dated by TCRdb to 2017 to 2019). For the study in its entirety: In an earlier analysis of under 750 of the donors, 276 Gb of sequence data and 90 million to 120 million unique TCR beta sequences from about 190 million T cells were reported. An early release covering roughly 600 HLA-typed donors comprised about 310 gigabases of sequencing data and around 80 million unique TCR sequences. The genetic ancestry cluster associated with self-reported Caucasian donors included 81% of the approximately 400 genotyped donors. The study was designed to test whether signatures of past pathogen exposure could be identified by cataloging public T cell receptors. The T cell repertoires of under 700 subjects were profiled by immunosequencing and related to cytomegalovirus serostatus. In addition to the first cohort of 500 to 850 subjects, a separate validation cohort of some 120 different subjects was used. High-throughput TCR immunosequencing, statistical association of individual TCRs with disease status, and machine learning were combined to predict cytomegalovirus infection status. A later analysis re-analyzed previously published TCR beta repertoires from approximately 670 donors and added high-resolution HLA genotyping to study TCR occurrence patterns. In the later analysis, no new phenotypic data were used to find candidate immune exposures; instead, reliance was placed on TCR beta sequences and their occurrence across donors. An earlier analysis of approximately 580 of the donors used high-throughput TCR beta sequencing to judge whether each TCR beta V gene segment behaved as functional or pseudogenic. Donor age, sex, ethnicity and CMV serostatus were compiled together with the repertoire data. In a later genetic analysis, genome-wide SNP genotypes for 398 of the 666 donors were used, and that subset was treated as a discovery cohort. All discovery cohort repertoires had been generated on a single sequencing platform. Class I and class II HLA loci were covered by the typing at four-digit resolution. Typing coverage varied by locus: roughly 629-630 donors for A, B, C, DRB1 and DQB1; 522 for DQA1; about 590 for DPA1; under 490 for DPB1. Roughly five DR-DQ haplotypes were handled as single units for association and clustering, since linkage in the cohort was strong. On average, about 240,000 unique TCR beta nucleotide sequences were sequenced per donor among 398 genotyped donors of the cohort, with roughly 18% of those sequences being non-productive. Beyond this particular receptor, the publication reports: The classifier was reported to diagnose cytomegalovirus status with high specificity and sensitivity in both the original cohort and the validation cohort. CMV serostatus was the only immune exposure information available for the cohort. According to a later analysis, TCR association rates differed among HLA loci, with DRB1 alleles showing the most associated TCRs and HLA-C alleles showing the fewest. Most TCR sequences were observed very rarely across donors, whereas some public TCRs were present in many individuals. A later analysis associated approximately 17,000 TCR beta sequences with specific HLA alleles at a false discovery rate of 0.05. Presence/absence analyses assumed roughly uniform sequencing depth across donors, an assumption that may not hold. The authors suggested that the approach could potentially be extended to other disease states and immunological phenotypes. A later analysis reported that several top co-occurrence clusters appeared linked to parvovirus B19, influenza, CMV and Epstein-Barr virus. Assigning TCR associations to individual alleles was difficult when HLA alleles, especially DR and DQ, strongly co-occurred. The earlier analysis of 587 of the donors excluded some 16 rarely observed V segments, including chromosome 9 orphons, because counts were too low. In a later genetic analysis, a missense DCLRE1C variant was associated with V-gene and J-gene trimming of TCR beta chains, and the association was replicated in an independent cohort. A group of highly shared sequence variants was considered likely to be a technical artifact of the sequencing pipeline. Correlated functional status among segregating V segments might be attributable to linkage disequilibrium, but an unknown experimental factor could not be ruled out. A further reported finding was that TCR beta sequences accurately predicted the HLA-A and HLA-B alleles for most subjects in the first cohort. The 87-base-pair reads could not distinguish some IMGT-functional V segments, including TRBV6-2 and TRBV6-3, so those segments were excluded. In a later analysis, most CMV-associated TCR beta chains were found to appear HLA-restricted, with HLA associations seemingly driven largely by CMV exposure. Because HLA typing was missing for some donors at each locus, association tests included only the typed subset. In this cohort, only TCR beta chains were sequenced, and detectable features were limited by the absence of alpha or paired-chain data. In a later analysis, HLA-associated TCR beta chains showed more clonal expansion and lower generation probabilities than non-associated chains that were equally common. In an earlier analysis of roughly 560 of the donors, most TCR beta V segments were observed in productive rearrangements about 87% or about 30% of the time, broadly matching IMGT annotations. In the study, approximately 150 TCR beta chains were listed as associated with cytomegalovirus. According to a later genetic analysis, donors in an Asian-associated ancestry cluster had fewer N-insertions in productive TCRs than the approximately 670-donor mean. In vitro tests confirmed that a few of the cytomegalovirus-associated TCR beta chains recognize cytomegalovirus antigens.

Libraries were made using the immunoSEQ multiplex PCR assay. A mixture of 60 forward primers for TCR Vbeta segments and 13 reverse primers for TCR Jbeta segments was used in the multiplex PCR. The CDR3 region of rearranged TCR beta genes was amplified from genomic DNA by a multiplex PCR assay. The Illumina HiSeq System was used to sequence the amplified TCR beta libraries as 87-base-pair reads. The authors' pipeline ran thus. A later analysis counted approximately 76 million unique TCR beta chains across the 650 to 800 repertoires, and roughly 11 million of these chains were shared by at least two donors. A nearest-neighbor algorithm error-corrected the raw reads and collapsed the reads into unique sequences, merging closely related sequences to remove PCR and sequencing errors. Alignment of CDR3 sequences to IMGT reference sequences was used to assign V, D and J gene segments. Each retained sequence needed at least a six-nucleotide match to both a V gene segment and a J gene segment. Rearrangements were classified as productive when the CDR3 lacked stop codons and remained in frame with V and J, and all other rearrangements were classified as non-productive. Following IMGT convention, CDR3 was defined as the stretch from the second conserved V-encoded cysteine up to the conserved J-encoded phenylalanine. In an earlier analysis of around 570 of the donors, sequences lacking an unambiguous match to a single V gene segment were excluded. An earlier analysis of around 600 of the donors classified V segments as functional when productive rearrangements were above 56.7% and as segregating when the standard deviation between donors was above 5%. To diagnose cytomegalovirus status from the catalog of TCR beta chain sequences, a statistical classification framework was built. A later analysis assigned V and J genes by comparing TCR nucleotide sequences with IMGT/GENE-DB human TR gene sequences. In a later analysis, CDR3 sequences and most-parsimonious VDJ recombination scenarios were assigned using the TCRdist pipeline. In a later analysis, each TCR beta chain was defined by its CDR3 amino acid sequence together with its V-gene family, and reads lacking a unique V-gene family were excluded. A later analysis removed 592 highly shared, low-generation-probability nucleotide sequences to deal with suspected cross-contamination and a sequencing artifact. A later analysis calculated a clonal expansion index for each public chain from normalized within-repertoire ranks of inferred template counts. In a later analysis, generation probabilities were computed with a VDJ recombination model fitted to out-of-frame rearrangements, and the resulting probabilities were checked against IGoR. Hypergeometric tests were used in a later analysis to score TCR-TCR, TCR-HLA and TCR-CMV co-occurrence, with a repertoire-size bias correction applied to the TCR pairs. A later analysis estimated false discovery rates by permuting HLA or CMV assignments 20 times. In a later analysis, co-occurring TCRs were grouped with DBSCAN, and TCRdist sequence similarity was added when clustering was performed within HLA-allele-positive subsets. Repertoires with fewer than 30,000 or more than 120,000 public chains were left out of co-occurrence clustering, as were five repertoires with anomalous nucleotide sharing. TCRdb's version of the immuneACCESS table is confined to in-frame rearrangements and falls short of the full clone set. An unresolved V gene accounts for under half of the shortfall where checked; the remainder is of unknown origin. V and J calls and clone size are those listed in that table; D and trimming were worked out from the DNA. The table for this sample lists 110,000 or so clones; about 72% of them were counted only once. In total, the top ten clones hold less than 5.5% of the sample.

CDR1 and CDR2 (MNHNS, SASEGT) derive from the germline V gene. The CDR3 runs 14 amino acids, cysteine and phenylalanine included. The sequence is cut down to CDR3 DNA, 42 bases in frame from base 1. V sheds 2 bases and J sheds 0 bases, leaving 5 bases between their ends. Of note for this clone: No antigen is known for it. Per-nucleotide qualities are absent, and no much larger clonotype sits a single base away.

The cohort consisted of hundreds of healthy bone marrow donors. At the time of sampling, every cohort member was nominally healthy, though immune exposures that went unrecorded were likely present. The donor was CMV seropositive and belonged to the group of 250 to 300 seropositive cohort members. Every donor gave a peripheral blood sample, and the peripheral blood mononuclear cells from that sample were used for TCR beta sequencing. The Qiagen DNeasy Blood Extraction Kit was used to extract genomic DNA from the blood cell samples. Input material: PBMCs. This TCR derives from a man aged 50-60 years in good health and CMV-seropositive. The chain is assembled from TRBV6-1 and TRBJ2-1, and the D gene may be TRBD1, 5 bases matching. The bases read TGTGCCAGCAGTGAAAGGGGCTCCTACAATGAGCAGTTCTTC. It is translated as CASSERGSYNEQFF.